These 22 T cell receptor beta chains were sequenced from one sample in a study of somatic mutations in cytotoxic T cells in rheumatoid arthritis. The table came from immunoSEQ multiplex PCR; TCRdb's copy has only in-frame clones and leaves some out. Here the sample spans approximately 4,800 clones, around 87% being singletons. The sequencing sample was made of CD8+ T cells sorted from blood. All receptors come from a woman aged 45-59 years with rheumatoid arthritis.

CDR3: CASSIRGTLTEAFF. The CDR3 nucleotides read TGTGCCAGCAGCATACGTGGGACACTTACTGAAGCTTTCTTT. The chain employs TRBV6-6 and TRBJ1-1; tentative D call: TRBD1 (6 bases). The germline CDR1 and CDR2 sequences are MNHNY and SVGAGI (reference sequence). The CDR3 runs 14 residues. The V gene lost 6 bases and the J gene lost 5 bases, with 16 bases spanning the gap.

The CDR3 bases are TGTGCCAGCTCAGAGGGGGGGAATGAGCAGTTCTTC. Protein product: CASSEGGNEQFF. The genes are TRBV18 and TRBJ2-1; D may be TRBD2 (7 bases). CDR3 length: 12 residues. Trimming took off 5 bases at V and 7 bases at J, with 9 bases between the two ends. Looked up from germline, CDR1 is KGHSH and CDR2 is LQKENI.

The CDR3 nucleotides are TGTGCCAGCAGCCGCGGACTAGCCAATGAGCAGTTCTTC. This codes for CASSRGLANEQFF. The V gene is TRBV7-2, the J gene TRBJ2-1; 8 bases are shared with TRBD2. Germline-derived CDR1 and CDR2 are SGHTA and FQGNSA. The CDR3 totals 13 residues. The V and J ends lost 5 bases and 6 bases, in that order; junction bases with no gene match: 3.

This rearrangement joins TRBV28 to TRBJ1-1; D is uncertain. Trimming cost V 2 bases and J 0 bases, with 7 bases left between them. Per germline, CDR1 MDHEN and CDR2 SYDVKM. The CDR3 length is 14 residues. Here the CDR3 DNA reads TGTGCCAGCAGTTTACCAGGAATGAACACTGAAGCTTTCTTT. Translated, it gives CASSLPGMNTEAFF.

The chain employs TRBV27 and TRBJ2-7; 8 bases align to TRBD1. CDR1 and CDR2 from the germline V gene are MNHEY and SMNVEV (reference sequence). This CDR3 region has 15 residues. J lost 4 bases, V lost 1 base, and 6 bases had no gene match. This chain's CDR3 is CASSLLGQGAYEQYF. CDR3 nucleotide sequence: TGTGCCAGCAGTTTATTGGGCCAGGGGGCTTACGAGCAGTACTTC.

This clone was seen just once. The rearrangement uses TRBV6-5 and TRBJ1-1; D is uncertain. The germline V gene has CDR1 MNHEY and CDR2 SVGAGI. The germline V and J ends were trimmed by 6 bases and 6 bases, with 8 bases remaining between them. The CDR3 runs 11 residues. The CDR3 DNA reads as TGTGCCAGCAGCCTGGGCCCTGAAGCTTTCTTT. It is translated as CASSLGPEAFF.

This clone came up once. The chain uses TRBV7-6 and TRBJ2-1; 7 nucleotides agree with TRBD2. V trimming: 0 bases; J trimming: 12 bases; junction bases outside the gene matches: 11. The CDR3 extends over 15 amino acids. The germline CDR1 and CDR2 sequences are SGHVS and FNYEAQ. CDR3 in DNA: TGTGCCAGCAGCTTAGCGGAGTTGAGCGGGGTAGGGCAGTTCTTC. Encoded protein: CASSLAELSGVGQFF.

The CDR3 DNA reads TGCGCCAGCAGTGTAGGGACAGCGAGCACAGATACGCAGTATTTT. It is translated as CASSVGTASTDTQYF. V gene TRBV10-1 combines with J gene TRBJ2-3, with 7 bases lining up with TRBD1. The CDR3 extends over 15 amino acids. The germline V gene encodes CDR1 WNHNN and CDR2 SYGVQD (reference sequence). With V trimmed by 4 bases and J by 0 bases, 4 bases remained unmatched.

This chain connects TRBV2 to TRBJ1-5; perhaps TRBD1 as D (5 bases). CDR1 is SNHLY and CDR2 is FYNNEI in the germline V gene. The CDR3 has 16 residues. The germline V and J ends were trimmed by 0 bases and 2 bases, with 11 bases remaining between them. CDR3 residues: CASSEAGGTGNQPQHF. The CDR3 bases are TGTGCCAGCAGTGAAGCAGGAGGGACGGGCAATCAGCCCCAGCATTTT. Together with reference TRBV2 and TRBJ1-5, the CDR3 gives the full variable domain: EPEVTQTPSHQVTQMGQEVILRCVPISNHLYFYWYRQILGQKVEFLVSFYNNEISEKSEIFDDQFSVERPDGSNFTLKIRSTKLEDSAMYFCASSEAGGTGNQPQHFGDGTRLSIL.

The chain uses TRBV5-6 and TRBJ1-1; the D gene is possibly TRBD1 (5 bases). V was cut by 3 bases and J by 13 bases, with 22 bases left in between. CDR1 and CDR2 (germline): SGHDT, YYEEEE. The CDR3 covers 14 residues. The DNA for the CDR3 is TGTGCCAGCAGCTGGGGGGTTGGCGGCCCTGAGCTTTTCTTT. This translates into CASSWGVGGPELFF.

This rearrangement joins TRBV18 to TRBJ1-5; TRBD1 agrees at 7 bases. The CDR3 sequence is 15 residues long. V lost 3 bases, J lost 4 bases, and 6 bases stayed unmatched. In germline, CDR1 is KGHSH, CDR2 LQKENI. The CDR3 region is CASSPPGTANQPQHF. CDR3 nucleotides: TGTGCCAGCTCACCGCCCGGGACAGCTAATCAGCCCCAGCATTTT.

The chain employs TRBV30 and TRBJ2-5; 11 nucleotides align to TRBD2. V trimming: 3 bases; J trimming: 0 bases; junction bases outside the gene matches: 9. Per germline, CDR1 GTSNPN and CDR2 SVGIG (reference sequence). The CDR3 runs 17 residues. CDR3 nucleotide sequence: TGTGCCTGGAGCGGGACTAGCGGACCTTTGTACCAAGAGACCCAGTACTTC. This translates into CAWSGTSGPLYQETQYF.

The chain is built from TRBV9 and TRBJ1-1; 7 bases align to TRBD1. The J segment lost 3 bases and the V segment lost 5 bases, leaving 10 bases of the junction unmatched. The length of the CDR3 is 15 residues. Germline CDR1 is SGDLS and CDR2 is YYNGEE. The CDR3 bases are TGTGCCAGCAGAGGGGAAGGGGGCGCGGACACTGAAGCTTTCTTT. Translating it yields CASRGEGGADTEAFF. Complete variable domain (other parts from reference TRBV9 and TRBJ1-1): DSGVTQTPKHLITATGQRVTLRCSPRSGDLSVYWYQQSLDQGLQFLIQYYNGEERAKGNILERFSAQQFPDLHSELNLSSLELGDSALYFCASRGEGGADTEAFFGQGTRLTVV.

This clone was seen only once. The gene calls are TRBV6-1 and TRBJ2-7; 7 bases map to TRBD2. J lost 3 bases, V lost 0 bases, and 14 bases had no gene match. Germline CDR1 MNHNS, CDR2 SASEGT. The CDR3 length is 18 residues. CDR3 region: CASSEAHRGETLDYEQYF. The CDR3 DNA follows: TGTGCCAGCAGTGAAGCGCATCGGGGGGAAACTCTCGACTACGAGCAGTACTTC.

The chain carries TRBV10-3 and TRBJ2-7, with 7 bases matching TRBD1. The CDR3 length is 17 residues. Germline values: CDR1 ENHRY, CDR2 SYGVKD. With V trimmed by 3 bases and J by 0 bases, 11 bases remained unmatched. This CDR3 is CAISDSTGQKNSYEQYF. The DNA of the CDR3 is TGTGCCATCAGTGACTCTACGGGACAGAAAAACTCCTACGAGCAGTACTTC.

This chain joins TRBV9 and TRBJ2-7; TRBD1 aligns across 11 bases. Germline V lookup: CDR1 SGDLS, CDR2 YYNGEE. The CDR3 is 15 residues long. V lost 0 bases, J lost 3 bases, and 2 bases stayed unmatched. DNA for the CDR3: TGTGCCAGCAGCGTAGATGGGACAGGGGGCTACGAGCAGTACTTC. It translates to CASSVDGTGGYEQYF.

The chain joins TRBV29-1 to TRBJ1-1, with 9 bases lining up with TRBD1. Germline CDR1 is SQVTM and CDR2 is ANQGSEA. Unmatched junction bases numbered 7, after V lost 7 bases and J lost 1 base. CDR3 length equals 14 residues. The CDR3 DNA follows: TGCAGCGGATGGACAGGGGCTACGAACACTGAAGCTTTCTTT. This sequence encodes CSGWTGATNTEAFF.

V and J are TRBV7-3 and TRBJ2-1, with D perhaps matching TRBD1 (5 bases). Germline lookup yields CDR1 SGHTA and CDR2 FQGTGA. CDR3 length: 13 amino acids. Trimming cost V 2 bases and J 5 bases, with 7 bases left between them. CDR3 sequence reads: CASSLFRDNEQFF. The DNA for the CDR3 is TGTGCCAGCAGCTTATTCAGGGACAATGAGCAGTTCTTC.

With respect to this clone: The same CDR3 also results from other DNA sequences found in this sample. V is TRBV27 and J is TRBJ1-4, with TRBD1 matching 10 bases. The CDR3 contains 17 residues. V dropped 4 bases and J dropped 4; count of bases not matched to a gene: 9. Per germline, CDR1 MNHEY and CDR2 SMNVEV (reference sequence). The CDR3 loop is CASSSRQGAWGNEKLFF. In nucleotides, the CDR3 is TGTGCCAGCAGTTCCCGACAGGGGGCGTGGGGTAATGAAAAACTGTTTTTT.

The table lists this clone with a count of one. The chain links TRBV7-7 to TRBJ2-5; the D gene is possibly TRBD1 (6 bases). With the DNA end fitting TRBJ2-7 better, the J assignment may be wrong. The CDR3 spans 15 residues. Germline CDR1 and CDR2: SSHAT and FNYEAQ (reference sequence). CDR3 amino acids: CASSPSSGVNTEQYF. CDR3 DNA sequence: TGTGCCAGCAGCCCGTCGTCAGGGGTTAATACCGAGCAGTACTTC.

The V call is TRBV4-1, the J call TRBJ1-2; D is ambiguous. V was clipped by 0 bases and J by 3 bases, with 11 bases between them. CDR3 length equals 15 residues. Per germline, CDR1 MGHRA and CDR2 YSYEKL. The CDR3 coding sequence is TGCGCCAGCAGCCAAGAAGAGTCAGACTACTATGGCTACACCTTC. This codes for CASSQEESDYYGYTF.

About this clone itself: This specimen includes other DNA sequences encoding the same CDR3. This chain connects TRBV28 to TRBJ1-5; D remains ambiguous. This CDR3 contains 17 residues. The V and J ends lost 4 bases and 11 bases respectively, with 27 bases between them. Germline CDR1 MDHEN, CDR2 SYDVKM. The CDR3 sequence: CASSSPLARYTNPSQHF. Here the CDR3 DNA reads TGTGCCAGCAGTTCCCCTTTAGCAAGGTATACCAATCCTTCCCAGCATTTT.